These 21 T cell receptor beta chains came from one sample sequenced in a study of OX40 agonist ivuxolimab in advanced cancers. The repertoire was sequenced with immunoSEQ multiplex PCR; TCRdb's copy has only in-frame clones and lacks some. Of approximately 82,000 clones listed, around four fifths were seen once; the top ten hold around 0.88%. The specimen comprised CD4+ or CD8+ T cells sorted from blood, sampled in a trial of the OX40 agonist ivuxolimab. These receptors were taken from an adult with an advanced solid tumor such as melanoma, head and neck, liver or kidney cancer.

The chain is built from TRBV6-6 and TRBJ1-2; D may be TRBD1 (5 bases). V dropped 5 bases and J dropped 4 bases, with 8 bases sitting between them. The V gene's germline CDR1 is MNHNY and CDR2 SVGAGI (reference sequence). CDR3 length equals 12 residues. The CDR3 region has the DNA TGTGCCAGCAGTCGGGACGGCTATGGCTACACCTTC. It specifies CASSRDGYGYTF.

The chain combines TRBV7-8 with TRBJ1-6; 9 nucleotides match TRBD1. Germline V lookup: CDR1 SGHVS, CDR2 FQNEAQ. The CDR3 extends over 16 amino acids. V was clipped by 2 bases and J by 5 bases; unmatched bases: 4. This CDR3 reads CASSLQGQGDNSPLHF. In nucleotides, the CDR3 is TGTGCCAGCAGCTTACAGGGACAGGGCGATAATTCACCCCTCCACTTT.

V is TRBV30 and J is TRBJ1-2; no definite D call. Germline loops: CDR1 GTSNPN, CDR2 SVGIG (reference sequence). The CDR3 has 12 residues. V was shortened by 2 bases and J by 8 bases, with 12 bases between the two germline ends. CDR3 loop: CAWSRWERGYTF. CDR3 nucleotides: TGTGCCTGGAGTAGATGGGAGCGCGGCTACACCTTC.

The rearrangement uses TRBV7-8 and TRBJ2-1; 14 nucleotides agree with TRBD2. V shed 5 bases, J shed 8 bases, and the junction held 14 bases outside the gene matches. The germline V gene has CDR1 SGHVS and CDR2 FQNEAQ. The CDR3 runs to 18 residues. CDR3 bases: TGTGCCAGCAGCAAAAGTACAGGACTAGCGGGGGGTGGTTATGAGCAGTTCTTC. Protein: CASSKSTGLAGGGYEQFF.

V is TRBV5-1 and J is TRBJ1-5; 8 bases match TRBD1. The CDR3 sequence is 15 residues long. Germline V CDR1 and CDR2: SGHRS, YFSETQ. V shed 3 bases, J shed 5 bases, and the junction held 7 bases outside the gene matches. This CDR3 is CASSWGGQVDQPQHF. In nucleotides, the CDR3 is TGCGCCAGCAGCTGGGGGGGACAGGTGGATCAGCCCCAGCATTTT.

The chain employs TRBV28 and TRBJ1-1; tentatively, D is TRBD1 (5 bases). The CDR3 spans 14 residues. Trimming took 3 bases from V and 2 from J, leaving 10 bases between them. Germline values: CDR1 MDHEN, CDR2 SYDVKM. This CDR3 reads CASSLVRVNTEAFF. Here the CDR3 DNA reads TGTGCCAGCAGTTTGGTCAGGGTCAACACTGAAGCTTTCTTT.

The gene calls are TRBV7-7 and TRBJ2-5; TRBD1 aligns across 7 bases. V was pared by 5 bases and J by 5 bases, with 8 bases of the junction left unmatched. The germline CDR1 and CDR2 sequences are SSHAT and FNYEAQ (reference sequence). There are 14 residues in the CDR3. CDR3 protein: CASSIETGPETQYF. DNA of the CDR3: TGTGCCAGCAGCATAGAGACAGGGCCCGAGACCCAGTACTTC.

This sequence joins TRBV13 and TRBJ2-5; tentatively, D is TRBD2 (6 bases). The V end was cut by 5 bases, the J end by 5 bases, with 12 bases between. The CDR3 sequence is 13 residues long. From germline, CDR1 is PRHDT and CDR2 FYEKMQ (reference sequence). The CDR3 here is CASSARLVETQYF. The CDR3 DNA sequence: TGTGCCAGCAGCGCCCGACTAGTCGAGACCCAGTACTTC.

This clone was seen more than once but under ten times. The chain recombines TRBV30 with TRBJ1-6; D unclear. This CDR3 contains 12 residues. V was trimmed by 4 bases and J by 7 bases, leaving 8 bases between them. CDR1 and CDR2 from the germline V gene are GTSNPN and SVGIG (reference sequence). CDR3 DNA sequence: TGTGCCTGGAAGGATCTAAATTCACCCCTCCACTTT. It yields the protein CAWKDLNSPLHF.

The CDR3 DNA reads as TGTGCCAGCAGCTTGGAAGATGCCGCGGCTAGCTCCACTGAAGCTTTCTTT. Amino acids: CASSLEDAAASSTEAFF. The chain couples TRBV5-5 to TRBJ1-1, with D unclear. With 0 bases removed from V and 4 bases from J, the gap between germline ends came to 19 bases. CDR1 and CDR2 (germline): SGHKS, YYEKEE (reference sequence). CDR3 length: 17 amino acids.

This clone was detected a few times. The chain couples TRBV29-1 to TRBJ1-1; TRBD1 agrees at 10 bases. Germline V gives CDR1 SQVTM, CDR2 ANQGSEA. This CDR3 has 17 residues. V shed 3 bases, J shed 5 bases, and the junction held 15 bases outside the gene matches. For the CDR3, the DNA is TGCAGCGTTGAGATATTGGGACAGGGGATAGGCGGGACTGAAGCTTTCTTT. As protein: CSVEILGQGIGGTEAFF.

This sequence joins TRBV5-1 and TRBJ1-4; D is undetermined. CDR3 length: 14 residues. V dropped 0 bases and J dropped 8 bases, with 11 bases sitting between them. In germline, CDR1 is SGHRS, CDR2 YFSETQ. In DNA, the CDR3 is TGCGCCAGCAGCTTGGTTGCAGGCCGGGAAAAACTGTTTTTT. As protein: CASSLVAGREKLFF.

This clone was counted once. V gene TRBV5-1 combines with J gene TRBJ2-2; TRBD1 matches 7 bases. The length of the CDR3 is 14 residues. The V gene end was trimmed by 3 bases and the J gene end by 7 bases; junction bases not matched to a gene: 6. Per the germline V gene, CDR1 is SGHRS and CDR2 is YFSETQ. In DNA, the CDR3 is TGCGCCAGCAGCTCAAGGGGGCAGGACGGGGAGCTGTTTTTT. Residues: CASSSRGQDGELFF. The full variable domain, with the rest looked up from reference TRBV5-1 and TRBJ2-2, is KAGVTQTPRYLIKTRGQQVTLSCSPISGHRSVSWYQQTPGQGLQFLFEYFSETQRNKGNFPGRFSGRQFSNSRSEMNVSTLELGDSALYLCASSSRGQDGELFFGEGSRLTVL.

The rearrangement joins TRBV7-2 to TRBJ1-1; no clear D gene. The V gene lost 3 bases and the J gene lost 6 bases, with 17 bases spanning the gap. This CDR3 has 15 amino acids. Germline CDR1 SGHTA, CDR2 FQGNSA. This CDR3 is CASSFLVNRRAEAFF. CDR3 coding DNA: TGTGCCAGCAGCTTTCTCGTGAACCGTCGAGCTGAAGCTTTCTTT.

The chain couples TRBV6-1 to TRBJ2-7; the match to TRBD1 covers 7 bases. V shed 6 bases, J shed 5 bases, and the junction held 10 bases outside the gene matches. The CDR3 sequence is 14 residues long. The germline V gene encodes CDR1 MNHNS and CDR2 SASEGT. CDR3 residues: CASSTDRFSNEQYF. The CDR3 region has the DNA TGTGCCAGCAGCACGGACAGGTTCAGTAACGAGCAGTACTTC.

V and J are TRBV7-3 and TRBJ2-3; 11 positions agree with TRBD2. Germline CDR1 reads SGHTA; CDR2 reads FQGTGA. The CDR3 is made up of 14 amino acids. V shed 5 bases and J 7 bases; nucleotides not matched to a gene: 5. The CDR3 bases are TGTGCCAGCAGCACTAGCGGGGGACGAAATACGCAGTATTTT. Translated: CASSTSGGRNTQYF.

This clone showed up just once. The CDR3 spells CASSVGGVETQYF. The CDR3 nucleotides read TGTGCCAGCAGCGTCGGGGGGGTAGAGACCCAGTACTTC. This chain joins TRBV6-5 and TRBJ2-5; 8 bases align to TRBD2. The CDR3 is 13 residues long. With 6 bases clipped from V and 4 bases from J, the junction kept 4 bases outside the gene matches. Germline-derived CDR1 and CDR2 are MNHEY and SVGAGI.

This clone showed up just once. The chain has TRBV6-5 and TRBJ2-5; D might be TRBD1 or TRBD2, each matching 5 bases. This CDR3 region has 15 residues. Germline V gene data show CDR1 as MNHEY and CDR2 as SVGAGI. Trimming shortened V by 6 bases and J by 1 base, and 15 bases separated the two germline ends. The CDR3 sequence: CASRGWGKPQETQYF. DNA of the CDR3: TGTGCCAGCAGAGGGTGGGGGAAGCCCCAAGAGACCCAGTACTTC.

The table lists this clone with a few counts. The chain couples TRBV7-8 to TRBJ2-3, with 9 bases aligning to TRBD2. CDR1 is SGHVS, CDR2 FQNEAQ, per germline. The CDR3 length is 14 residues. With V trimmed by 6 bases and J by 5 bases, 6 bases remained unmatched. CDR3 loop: CASRWAGGEDTQYF. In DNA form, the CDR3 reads TGTGCCAGCAGGTGGGCGGGGGGGGAAGATACGCAGTATTTT.

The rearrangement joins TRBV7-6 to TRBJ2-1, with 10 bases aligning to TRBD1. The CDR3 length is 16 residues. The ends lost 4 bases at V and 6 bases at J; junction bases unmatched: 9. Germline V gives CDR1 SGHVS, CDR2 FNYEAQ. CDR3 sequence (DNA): TGTGCCAGCAGCTCCCCGACAGGGGGCAAAATCAATGAGCAGTTCTTC. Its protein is CASSSPTGGKINEQFF.

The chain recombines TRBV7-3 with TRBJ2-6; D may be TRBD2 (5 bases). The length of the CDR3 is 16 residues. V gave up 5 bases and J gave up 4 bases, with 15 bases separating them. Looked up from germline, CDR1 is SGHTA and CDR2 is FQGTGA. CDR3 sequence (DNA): TGTGCCAGCAGCCAAACTAGTCCCTCGGGGGCCAACGTCCTGACTTTC. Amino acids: CASSQTSPSGANVLTF.